The clone carrying this T cell receptor (beta chain) was picked up one time. Original methodology: Estimated nucleated cell counts came from reference gene primer amplification. The method was immunoSEQ multiplex PCR; TCRdb's version includes in-frame clones alone and lacks a portion of them. The D gene and trimming were derived from the DNA, and the V and J assignments and clone size from that table. Of about 220,000 clones listed, 80% to 85% were seen once; the top ten hold 6.8%. This specimen comes from a study of blood T cell repertoires in COVID-19. Across the whole study: T cells, B-cell-depleted T cells, or PBMCs supplied cDNA or gDNA.

Germline CDR1 and CDR2: LGHDT and YNNKEL (reference sequence). With 3 bases removed from V and 5 bases from J, the gap between germline ends came to 10 bases. The length of the CDR3 is 14 residues. Membership in each cohort depended on participant-reported clinical history. Resolution of symptoms, clearance, or two negative PCRs was present in recovered Cohort 3 donors. The chain uses TRBV3-1 (or the pseudogene TRBV3-2) and TRBJ2-2; possibly TRBD1 for D (7 bases). The sequencing input was PBMCs or T cells enriched from blood (not recorded which). The origin of this receptor is a woman aged 40-49 years who had recovered from COVID-19. The CDR3 loop reads CASSHQGGTGELFF. In DNA form, the CDR3 reads TGTGCCAGCAGCCATCAGGGGGGAACCGGGGAGCTGTTTTTT.